This T cell receptor beta chain was recorded in a study of shared clonotypes between healthy human individuals. Unmatched junction bases numbered 12, after V lost 5 bases and J lost 5 bases. The CDR3 runs 17 residues. Germline V gives CDR1 SGHVS, CDR2 FQNEAQ. Data came from immunoSEQ multiplex PCR; TCRdb stores just in-frame clones and leaves some out. In the table there are approximately 2,300,000 clones, roughly 90% of which are singletons. This TCR was sampled from a man aged 18 to 29 in good health. Some clones in this sample may be carry-over from other donors' samples. The rearrangement joins TRBV7-8 to TRBJ2-5; 12 bases agree with TRBD1. The specimen was naive CD4+ T cells from PBMCs. Subset specified: CD45RA+ positively selected. CDR3 nucleotide sequence: TGTGCCAGCAGCCGAGAGCCCGGGACAGGGGGCGAGGAGACCCAGTACTTC. Its protein is CASSREPGTGGEETQYF.